This T cell receptor beta chain emerged from a study of cytomegalovirus exposure and HLA in healthy donors. This clone was recorded a few times. The germline V gene has CDR1 SGHTA and CDR2 FQGNSA. CDR3 length: 13 amino acids. The ends were cut back, 1 base at V and 8 bases at J, with 6 bases in the middle. 60 Vbeta and 13 Jbeta primers were used in PCR. Some clones are missing from TCRdb's copy, which holds only in-frame ones; the method was immunoSEQ multiplex PCR. The sample lists over 100,000 clones, around 79% occurring once. Sequences were obtained from PBMCs. V usage is TRBV7-2 and J usage is TRBJ1-6; the D is unclear. This TCR was sampled from a woman aged 25 to 45 in good health and CMV-seropositive. CDR3: CASSLVRDSPLHF. CDR3 in DNA: TGTGCCAGCAGCTTAGTCCGGGATTCACCCCTCCACTTT.